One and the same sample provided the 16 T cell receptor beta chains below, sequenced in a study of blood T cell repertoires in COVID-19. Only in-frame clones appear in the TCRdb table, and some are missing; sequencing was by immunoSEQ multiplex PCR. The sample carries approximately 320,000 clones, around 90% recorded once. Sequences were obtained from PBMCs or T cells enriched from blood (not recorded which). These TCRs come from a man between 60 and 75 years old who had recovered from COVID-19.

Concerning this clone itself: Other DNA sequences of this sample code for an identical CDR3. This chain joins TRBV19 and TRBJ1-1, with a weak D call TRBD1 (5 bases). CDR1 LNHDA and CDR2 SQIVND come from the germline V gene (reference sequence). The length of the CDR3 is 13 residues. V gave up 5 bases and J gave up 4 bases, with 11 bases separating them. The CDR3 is CASSRQGGTEAFF. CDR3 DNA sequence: TGTGCCAGTAGTCGTCAGGGAGGCACTGAAGCTTTCTTT.

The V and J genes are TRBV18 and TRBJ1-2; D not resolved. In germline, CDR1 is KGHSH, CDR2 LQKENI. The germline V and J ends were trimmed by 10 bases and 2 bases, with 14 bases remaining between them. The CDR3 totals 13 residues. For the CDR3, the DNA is TGTGCCACCTCGGAGGATCAAAACTATGGCTACACCTTC. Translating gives CATSEDQNYGYTF.

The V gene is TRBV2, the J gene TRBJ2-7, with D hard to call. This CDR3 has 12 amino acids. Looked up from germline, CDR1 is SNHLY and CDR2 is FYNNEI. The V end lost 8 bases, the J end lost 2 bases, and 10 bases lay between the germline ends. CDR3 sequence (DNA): TGTGCCAGCTCGGTCCCACCCTACGAGCAGTACTTC. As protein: CASSVPPYEQYF.

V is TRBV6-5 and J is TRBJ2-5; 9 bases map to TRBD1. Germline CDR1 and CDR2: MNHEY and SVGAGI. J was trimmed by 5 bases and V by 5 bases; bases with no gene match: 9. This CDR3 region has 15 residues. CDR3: CASSIQGQGGETQYF. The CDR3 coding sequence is TGTGCCAGCAGTATACAGGGACAGGGAGGGGAGACCCAGTACTTC.

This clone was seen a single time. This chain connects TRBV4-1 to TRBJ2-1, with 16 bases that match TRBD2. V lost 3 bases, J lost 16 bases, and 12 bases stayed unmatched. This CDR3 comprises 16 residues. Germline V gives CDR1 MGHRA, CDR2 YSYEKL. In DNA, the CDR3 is TGCGCCAGCAGCCAGCGACCGGGACTAGCGGGGGGGTCGGTCTTCTTC. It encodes CASSQRPGLAGGSVFF.

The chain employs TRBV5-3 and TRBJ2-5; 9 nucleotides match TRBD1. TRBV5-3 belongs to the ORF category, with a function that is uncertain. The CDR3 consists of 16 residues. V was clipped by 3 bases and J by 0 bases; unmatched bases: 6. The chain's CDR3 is CARSSGTGRYQETQYF. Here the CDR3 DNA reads TGTGCCAGAAGCTCTGGGACAGGGCGGTACCAAGAGACCCAGTACTTC.

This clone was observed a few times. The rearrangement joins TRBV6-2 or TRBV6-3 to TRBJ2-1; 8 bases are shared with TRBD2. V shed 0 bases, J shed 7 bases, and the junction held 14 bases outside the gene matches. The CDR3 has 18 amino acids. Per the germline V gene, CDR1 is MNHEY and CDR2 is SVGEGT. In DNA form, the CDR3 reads TGTGCCAGCAGTTACTCGATAAGCGAGCGGGGGAGTTATAATGAGCAGTTCTTC. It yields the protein CASSYSISERGSYNEQFF.

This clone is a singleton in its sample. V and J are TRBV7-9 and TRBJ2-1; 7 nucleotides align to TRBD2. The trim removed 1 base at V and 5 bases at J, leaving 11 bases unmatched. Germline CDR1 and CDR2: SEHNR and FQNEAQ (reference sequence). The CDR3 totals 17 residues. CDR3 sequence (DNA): TGTGCCAGCAGCTTAGGGTCTTCGGGGCTAGCGGACAATGAGCAGTTCTTC. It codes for CASSLGSSGLADNEQFF.

This CDR3 reads CASSTGTEETQYF. CDR3 DNA: TGTGCCAGCAGCACCGGGACAGAAGAGACCCAGTACTTC. The chain is built from TRBV5-5 and TRBJ2-5; 7 nucleotides match TRBD1. CDR3 size: 13 residues. Trimming removed 4 bases from V and 3 bases from J; junction bases left unmatched: 3. Germline V lookup: CDR1 SGHKS, CDR2 YYEKEE (reference sequence).

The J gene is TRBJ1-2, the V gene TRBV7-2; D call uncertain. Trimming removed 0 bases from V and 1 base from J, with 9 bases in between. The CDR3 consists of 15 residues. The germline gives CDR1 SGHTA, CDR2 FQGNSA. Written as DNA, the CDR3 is TGTGCCAGCAGCTTAGCCGGGTTAGGTAACTATGGCTACACCTTC. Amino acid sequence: CASSLAGLGNYGYTF.

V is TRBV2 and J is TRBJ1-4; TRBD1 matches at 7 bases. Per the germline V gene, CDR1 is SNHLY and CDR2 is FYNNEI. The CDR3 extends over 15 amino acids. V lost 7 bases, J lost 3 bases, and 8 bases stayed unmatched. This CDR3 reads CASNYRGLANEKLFF. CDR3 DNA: TGTGCCAGCAACTACAGGGGTCTCGCTAATGAAAAACTGTTTTTT.

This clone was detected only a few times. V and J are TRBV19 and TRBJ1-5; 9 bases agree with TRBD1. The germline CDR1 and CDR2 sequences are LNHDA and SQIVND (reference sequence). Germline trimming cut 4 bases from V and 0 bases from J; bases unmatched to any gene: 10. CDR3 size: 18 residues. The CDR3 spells CASSRTGAKLYSNQPQHF. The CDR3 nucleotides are TGTGCCAGTAGTAGGACAGGGGCAAAACTCTATAGCAATCAGCCCCAGCATTTT.

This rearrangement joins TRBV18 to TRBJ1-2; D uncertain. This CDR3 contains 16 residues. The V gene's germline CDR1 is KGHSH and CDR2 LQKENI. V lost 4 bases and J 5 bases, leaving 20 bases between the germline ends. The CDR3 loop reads CASSQNTPAGGYGYTF. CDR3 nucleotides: TGTGCCAGCTCACAAAATACACCGGCAGGAGGGTATGGCTACACCTTC. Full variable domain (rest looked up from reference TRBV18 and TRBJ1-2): NAGVMQNPRHLVRRRGQEARLRCSPMKGHSHVYWYRQLPEEGLKFMVYLQKENIIDESGMPKERFSAEFPKEGPSILRIQQVVRGDSAAYFCASSQNTPAGGYGYTFGSGTRLTVV.

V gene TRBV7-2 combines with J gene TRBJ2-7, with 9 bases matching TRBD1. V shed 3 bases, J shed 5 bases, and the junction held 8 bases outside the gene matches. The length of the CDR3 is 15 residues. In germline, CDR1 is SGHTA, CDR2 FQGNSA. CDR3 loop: CASSFSGTGTNEQYF. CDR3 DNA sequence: TGTGCCAGCAGCTTCTCCGGGACAGGGACCAACGAGCAGTACTTC.

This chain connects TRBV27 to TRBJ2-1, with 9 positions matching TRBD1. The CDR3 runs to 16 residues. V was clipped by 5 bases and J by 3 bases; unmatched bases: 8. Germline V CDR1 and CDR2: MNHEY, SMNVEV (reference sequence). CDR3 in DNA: TGTGCCAGCAGTACTTTACAGGGGGCGAACTACAATGAGCAGTTCTTC. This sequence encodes CASSTLQGANYNEQFF.

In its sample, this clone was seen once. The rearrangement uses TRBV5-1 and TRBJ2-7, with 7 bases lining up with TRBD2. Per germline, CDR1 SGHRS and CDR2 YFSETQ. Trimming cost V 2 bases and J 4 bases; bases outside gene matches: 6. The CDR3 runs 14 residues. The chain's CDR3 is CASSLNSGTYEQYF. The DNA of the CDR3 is TGCGCCAGCAGCTTAAACAGCGGGACTTACGAGCAGTACTTC.